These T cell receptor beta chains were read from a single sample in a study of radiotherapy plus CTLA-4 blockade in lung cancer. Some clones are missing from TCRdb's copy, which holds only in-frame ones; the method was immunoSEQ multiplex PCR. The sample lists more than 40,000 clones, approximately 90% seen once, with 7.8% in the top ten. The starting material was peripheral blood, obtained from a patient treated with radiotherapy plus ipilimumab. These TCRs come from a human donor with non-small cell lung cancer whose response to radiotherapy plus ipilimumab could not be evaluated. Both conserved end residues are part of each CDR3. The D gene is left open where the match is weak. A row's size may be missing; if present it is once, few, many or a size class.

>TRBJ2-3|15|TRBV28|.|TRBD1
CASSFLSPDRGTQYF
TGTGCCAGCAGTTTCTTGTCCCCCGACAGGGGTACGCAGTATTTT
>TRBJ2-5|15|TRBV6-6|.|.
CASTLGRASRETQYF
TGTGCCAGCACCTTAGGTCGGGCTAGCCGGGAGACCCAGTACTTC
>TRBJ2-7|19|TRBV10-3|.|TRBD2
CAIRNSGSSGNPPSYEQYF
TGTGCCATCAGGAACAGTGGCTCTAGCGGGAACCCACCCTCCTACGAGCAGTACTTC
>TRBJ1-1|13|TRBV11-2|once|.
CASSLEQGLKAFF
TGTGCCAGCAGCTTAGAGCAGGGGCTCAAGGCTTTCTTT
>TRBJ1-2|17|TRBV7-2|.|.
CASSARVDPKTPYGYTF
TGTGCCAGCAGCGCCCGGGTCGACCCCAAGACCCCTTATGGCTACACCTTC
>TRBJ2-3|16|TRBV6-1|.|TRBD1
CASSEAMGQGTDTQYF
TGTGCCAGCAGTGAAGCAATGGGACAGGGCACAGATACGCAGTATTTT
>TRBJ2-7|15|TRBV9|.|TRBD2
CASSERLAGRDEQYF
TGTGCCAGCAGCGAGCGACTAGCGGGGAGGGACGAGCAGTACTTC
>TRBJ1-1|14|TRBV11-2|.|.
CASSLDTPNTEAFF
TGTGCCAGCAGCTTAGATACTCCGAACACTGAAGCTTTCTTT
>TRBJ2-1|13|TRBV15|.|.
CATRVGGYNEQFF
TGTGCCACCAGGGTGGGGGGCTACAATGAGCAGTTCTTC
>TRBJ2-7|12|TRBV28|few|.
CASSSDRNEQYF
TGTGCCAGCAGTTCCGACAGGAACGAGCAGTACTTC
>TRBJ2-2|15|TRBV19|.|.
CASTWTGVDTGELFF
TGTGCCAGTACATGGACCGGGGTGGACACCGGGGAGCTGTTTTTT
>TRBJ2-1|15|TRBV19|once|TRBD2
CASKGRGVSYNEQFF
TGTGCCAGTAAGGGACGGGGGGTTTCCTACAATGAGCAGTTCTTC
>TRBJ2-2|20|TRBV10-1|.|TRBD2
CASGVSFRTSGKKNTGELFF
TGCGCCAGCGGGGTCTCCTTTAGGACTAGCGGGAAAAAGAACACCGGGGAGCTGTTTTTT
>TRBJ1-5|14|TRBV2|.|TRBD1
CASSVGQGNPPQHF
TGTGCCAGCAGTGTTGGACAGGGGAATCCGCCCCAGCATTTT
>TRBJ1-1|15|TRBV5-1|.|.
CASSSGGVANTEAFF
TGCGCCAGCAGCTCGGGGGGCGTTGCGAACACTGAAGCTTTCTTT
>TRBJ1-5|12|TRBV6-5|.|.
CASSRAGQPQHF
TGTGCCAGCAGCCGGGCGGGTCAGCCCCAGCATTTT
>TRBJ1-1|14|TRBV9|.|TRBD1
CASSARDRNTEAFF
TGTGCCAGCAGCGCCAGGGACAGGAACACTGAAGCTTTCTTT
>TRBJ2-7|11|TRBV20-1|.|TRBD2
CSARRGSEQYF
TGCAGTGCTAGGCGGGGGAGCGAGCAGTACTTC
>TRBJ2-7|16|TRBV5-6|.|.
CASSLYQAGSSYEQYF
TGTGCCAGCAGCTTGTATCAAGCGGGCAGCTCCTACGAGCAGTACTTC
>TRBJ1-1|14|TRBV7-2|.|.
CASSGSNGQGEAFF
TGTGCCAGCAGCGGAAGCAATGGGCAGGGGGAAGCTTTCTTT